The entry below describes one T cell receptor beta chain. Its antigen remains unidentified. The donors formed part of the roughly 120-subject validation cohort, distinct from the roughly 630-subject first cohort. This entry is derived from a study of cytomegalovirus exposure and HLA in healthy donors. The data were produced by immunoSEQ multiplex PCR, yet TCRdb's version contains in-frame clones alone and is incomplete. The data hold 100,000 to 120,000 clones, with around nine tenths observed a single time. Germline V gene lookup returns CDR1 SGDLS and CDR2 YYNGEE. The CDR3 covers 17 residues. The V and J ends lost 3 bases and 5 bases, in that order; junction bases with no gene match: 12. Study conclusions and caveats: Reports described diagnosis of cytomegalovirus status by the classifier as highly specific and sensitive. It was found in a later analysis that first-cohort TCR clusters tended to co-occur in the 120 validation repertoires. The study flagged about 160 TCR beta chains as cytomegalovirus-associated.

This sequence originates from a woman under 30 in good health and CMV-seronegative. The chain combines TRBV9 with TRBJ2-5; TRBD1 aligns across 11 bases. The sequencing sample was made of PBMCs. CDR3 residues: CASSAPGQGVSGETQYF. As DNA, the CDR3 is TGTGCCAGCAGCGCCCCGGGACAGGGGGTATCGGGGGAGACCCAGTACTTC.